A selection of T cell receptor beta chains follows, all from one sample in a study of OX40 agonist ivuxolimab in advanced cancers. TCRdb's table, derived via immunoSEQ multiplex PCR, lists solely in-frame clones and lacks some. The sample includes roughly 67,000 clones, almost 95% of them seen just once. The source was CD4+ or CD8+ T cells sorted from blood, collected in a trial of the OX40 agonist ivuxolimab. These TCRs come from an adult with an advanced solid tumor such as melanoma, head and neck, liver or kidney cancer. Both conserved end residues are part of each CDR3. The order of the fields is D gene, V gene, clone size, J gene, CDR3 DNA, CDR3 protein. D genes are given only for firm matches. Rows may omit the clone size; those that give it use once, few, many or a size class.

>-|TRBV27|-|TRBJ1-4
TGTGCCAGCAGTTTACTCGGCAGTGGGGAAAAACTGTTTTTT
CASSLLGSGEKLFF
>TRBD2|TRBV6-5|-|TRBJ2-5
TGTGCCAGCAGTTACTCGTTCCTAGCGGGGGGCGTGACCCAGTACTTC
CASSYSFLAGGVTQYF
>-|TRBV28|-|TRBJ1-4
TGTGCCAGCAGTTTTTTGGCGGCGAATGAAAAACTGTTTTTT
CASSFLAANEKLFF
>TRBD1|TRBV19|-|TRBJ2-2
TGTGCCAGTAGTATAGGGACAGGGAACACCGGGGAGCTGTTTTTT
CASSIGTGNTGELFF
>TRBD1|TRBV6-5|-|TRBJ1-5
TGTGCCAGCAGCCATGACAGGGCGGGCAATCAGCCCCAGCATTTT
CASSHDRAGNQPQHF
>TRBD1|TRBV16|few|TRBJ1-5
TGTGCCAGCAGCCAAGGACAGGGGGTTCAGCCCCAGCATTTT
CASSQGQGVQPQHF
>TRBD1|TRBV28|-|TRBJ1-6
TGTGCCAGCAGTCAAACGACAGGGGACAATTCACCCCTCCACTTT
CASSQTTGDNSPLHF
>-|TRBV2|-|TRBJ2-7
TGTGCCAGCAGTGAAGTGGCGGGGACCTACGAGCAGTACTTC
CASSEVAGTYEQYF
>-|TRBV2|-|TRBJ2-4
TGTGCCAGCAGTGAAGGAGGGTTCACCAAAAACATTCAGTACTTC
CASSEGGFTKNIQYF
>-|TRBV6-5|few|TRBJ1-1
TGTGCCAGCACAGGGAGGAACACTGAAGCTTTCTTT
CASTGRNTEAFF
>-|TRBV5-6|-|TRBJ1-3
TGTGCCAGCAGCACGGACAGCTATGGAAACACCATATATTTT
CASSTDSYGNTIYF
>-|TRBV6-5|-|TRBJ1-1
TGTGCCAGCAGTTACAGTGAGGGCACTGAAGCTTTCTTT
CASSYSEGTEAFF
>-|TRBV5-5|-|TRBJ2-1
TGTGCCAGCAGCTTGGGAGCACTAGGGATAAGCTCCTACAATGAGCAGTTCTTC
CASSLGALGISSYNEQFF
>TRBD2|TRBV11-2|-|TRBJ2-5
TGTGCCAGCAGCTTGAGACTAGCGGGGGAATCGGAGACCCAGTACTTC
CASSLRLAGESETQYF
>-|TRBV6-1|-|TRBJ2-7
TGTGCCAGCAGTGACTACGCTACGGACATACGAGACGAGCAGTACTTC
CASSDYATDIRDEQYF